These T cell receptor beta chains were read from a single sample in a study of beta chain features in type 1 diabetes. Here immunoSEQ multiplex PCR was the method, and the copy in TCRdb shows in-frame clones only, minus some. The data show a few hundred thousand clones, roughly a fifth seen once. Sequencing was done on a sample of naive CD4+ T cells from blood. These receptor sequences come from a woman in her late teens or twenties in good health. CDR3s leave out the opening cysteine and the closing phenylalanine or tryptophan.

CDR3 length | J gene | V gene | CDR3 protein
12 | TRBJ1-2 | TRBV5-1 | ASSLDRTGGGYT
13 | TRBJ2-3 | TRBV9 | ASSVLSGGLNTQY
11 | TRBJ1-1 | TRBV4-3 | ASSQQLNTEAF
11 | TRBJ1-5 | TRBV7-9 | ASSYGLNQPQH
11 | TRBJ2-3 | TRBV2 | ASSALGVATQY
11 | TRBJ1-1 | TRBV5-4 | ASSTEIQVEAF
11 | TRBJ2-1 | TRBV2 | ASTRRGTNEQF
12 | TRBJ1-2 | TRBV5-1 | ASSLRTDSYGYT
9 | TRBJ2-4 | TRBV30 | AWKGPSVQY
12 | TRBJ2-2 | TRBV4-2 | ASSRIGALGELF
15 | TRBJ2-2 | TRBV9 | TSSVDPLGANTGELF
12 | TRBJ1-2 | TRBV10-3 | AISGTGGPYGYT
17 | TRBJ2-2 | TRBV6-1 | ASSDPGQAHHRNTGELF
11 | TRBJ2-4 | TRBV14 | ASSQTGTSGTY
12 | TRBJ2-3 | TRBV29-1 | SVGGRVDTDTQY
14 | TRBJ2-3 | TRBV5-1 | ASSLANRGVADTQY
14 | TRBJ2-7 | TRBV7-2 | ASSLGKAGLGYEQY
14 | TRBJ1-2 | TRBV2 | ASIGTGGIINYGYT
12 | TRBJ1-2 | TRBV5-1 | ASSSSGQVYGYT
11 | TRBJ1-1 | TRBV6-5 | ASSEMLNTEAF
13 | TRBJ1-1 | TRBV6-5 | ASRSRRQGGTEAF
13 | TRBJ2-1 | TRBV9 | ASSVEAGAYNEQF
13 | TRBJ1-2 | TRBV9 | ASSPLGLTNYGYT
12 | TRBJ2-1 | TRBV2 | ASSDRPSYNEQF
15 | TRBJ2-1 | TRBV2 | ASSAPGTGGTYNEQF
14 | TRBJ2-7 | TRBV6-5 | ASSYSILAGTDEQY
12 | TRBJ1-6 | TRBV30 | AWSLGGGNSPLH
15 | TRBJ2-1 | TRBV5-4 | ASSFGGGTGSYNEQF
13 | TRBJ2-2 | TRBV25-1 | ASSAWGQNTGELF
11 | TRBJ1-5 | TRBV7-2 | ASSLGQNQPQH
10 | TRBJ1-2 | TRBV5-1 | ASSPGLGGYT
11 | TRBJ1-5 | TRBV30 | AWSVQGAQPQH
11 | TRBJ1-1 | TRBV9 | ASSATANTEAF
12 | TRBJ2-7 | TRBV5-1 | ASSLGTGVAEQY
9 | TRBJ1-2 | TRBV25-1 | ASRVGDGYT
14 | TRBJ2-3 | TRBV5-4 | ASSWGLAGGTDTQY
12 | TRBJ2-5 | TRBV5-4 | ASSSDSLQETQY
11 | TRBJ2-5 | TRBV10-3 | AISDTGQETQY
12 | TRBJ1-5 | TRBV27 | ASSSGSGNQPQH
13 | TRBJ2-3 | TRBV6-6 | ASSYASGGTDTQY
11 | TRBJ2-4 | TRBV18 | ASSPQAGPIQY
10 | TRBJ2-7 | TRBV30 | AWTGDHYEQY
9 | TRBJ2-3 | TRBV2 | ASSVEETQY
12 | TRBJ1-5 | TRBV7-2 | ASSSDRGHQPQH
13 | TRBJ2-2 | TRBV27 | ASVSGTSGKGELF
10 | TRBJ1-2 | TRBV29-1 | SVNQGDYGYT
12 | TRBJ2-3 | TRBV30 | AWKTQTGTDTQY
12 | TRBJ2-5 | TRBV7-2 | ASSFPGGPRTQY
14 | TRBJ2-7 | TRBV15 | ATSRVGTSGRYEQY